Presented here are 27 T cell receptor beta chains from one specimen sequenced in a study of blood T cell repertoires in COVID-19. The assay was immunoSEQ multiplex PCR, and TCRdb's table has in-frame clones only and misses some. The sample has more than 150,000 clones, 65% to 90% seen once; the top ten hold 12%. Sequenced material: PBMCs or T cells enriched from blood (not recorded which). These receptors all stem from a man aged 35-49 years who had recovered from COVID-19.

This chain joins TRBV28 and TRBJ1-5, with TRBD1 matching 7 bases. The V gene end was trimmed by 6 bases and the J gene end by 5 bases; junction bases not matched to a gene: 10. Germline V gene sequence: CDR1 MDHEN, CDR2 SYDVKM. This CDR3 has 15 residues. The chain's CDR3 is CASRYWTGRHQPQHF. The CDR3, as DNA: TGTGCCAGCAGATACTGGACAGGAAGGCATCAGCCCCAGCATTTT.

The chain couples TRBV6-2 or TRBV6-3 to TRBJ1-1; D is uncertain. V lost 3 bases and J lost 3, with 17 bases in between. Germline values: CDR1 MNHEY, CDR2 SVGEGT. This CDR3 spans 16 amino acids. CDR3 DNA: TGTGCCAGCAGTTATGACAAGCTTGGGAGTTACACTGAAGCTTTCTTT. Its protein is CASSYDKLGSYTEAFF.

This clone was detected only once. This chain joins TRBV10-2 and TRBJ1-2, with TRBD1 matching 7 bases. J was trimmed by 2 bases and V by 7 bases; bases with no gene match: 10. CDR3 length equals 15 residues. Germline V gives CDR1 WSHSY, CDR2 SAAADI. The chain's CDR3 is CASTEGGQTNYGYTF. The CDR3 region has the DNA TGCGCCAGCACCGAGGGGGGACAGACGAACTATGGCTACACCTTC.

The rearrangement joins TRBV4-1 to TRBJ2-5, with TRBD2 matching over 14 bases. V lost 0 bases, J lost 2 bases, and 5 bases stayed unmatched. The V gene's germline CDR1 is MGHRA and CDR2 YSYEKL. The CDR3 spans 18 residues. DNA of the CDR3: TGCGCCAGCAGCCAAGACGGACTAGCGGGAGGTAGGCAAGAGACCCAGTACTTC. This gives the protein CASSQDGLAGGRQETQYF.

The genes are TRBV5-4 and TRBJ2-2; 9 bases match TRBD2. With 4 bases clipped from V and 6 bases from J, the junction kept 7 bases outside the gene matches. There are 15 residues in the CDR3. CDR1 is SGHNT and CDR2 is YYREEE in the germline V gene (reference sequence). The CDR3 here is CASSPKLAGAGELFF. The CDR3 coding sequence is TGTGCCAGCAGCCCAAAATTAGCGGGAGCCGGGGAGCTGTTTTTT.

The chain employs TRBV11-2 and TRBJ2-1; the match to TRBD1 covers 8 bases. V was clipped by 3 bases and J by 4 bases; unmatched bases: 8. CDR3 length: 16 residues. Germline loops: CDR1 SGHAT, CDR2 FQNNGV. In DNA form, the CDR3 reads TGTGCCAGCAGCTTTGTGCAGGGGGCATTGTACAATGAGCAGTTCTTC. Amino acid sequence: CASSFVQGALYNEQFF.

The chain uses TRBV15 and TRBJ2-5, with 8 positions matching TRBD2. The V gene's germline CDR1 is LNHNV and CDR2 YYDKDF (reference sequence). The CDR3 runs to 15 residues. With 3 bases clipped from V and 4 bases from J, the junction kept 7 bases outside the gene matches. The CDR3 loop reads CATSSGSGGGETQYF. The CDR3 DNA sequence: TGTGCCACCAGCAGTGGATCGGGAGGGGGAGAGACCCAGTACTTC.

The rearrangement uses TRBV11-2 and TRBJ1-5; D is possibly TRBD1 (6 bases). V was pared by 1 base and J by 6 bases, with 10 bases between. The germline V gene encodes CDR1 SGHAT and CDR2 FQNNGV. There are 14 residues in the CDR3. The CDR3 is CASSLAGAGQPQHF. In nucleotides, the CDR3 is TGTGCCAGCAGCTTAGCAGGGGCTGGTCAGCCCCAGCATTTT.

The rearrangement links TRBV5-6 to TRBJ1-1; D unresolved. The V end lost 5 bases, the J end lost 4 bases, and 12 bases lay between the germline ends. From germline, CDR1 is SGHDT and CDR2 YYEEEE. The CDR3 runs to 13 residues. The CDR3 nucleotides read TGTGCCAGCAGTCTCAGCGGCGGCACTGAAGCTTTCTTT. It translates to CASSLSGGTEAFF.

The V call is TRBV12-3 or TRBV12-4, the J call TRBJ1-2, with 8 bases that match TRBD1. This CDR3 is 13 amino acids long. V dropped 7 bases and J dropped 10; count of bases not matched to a gene: 11. In nucleotides, the CDR3 is TGTGCCAGCACCCCGACAGGGGAATTAGACTACACCTTC. Translated: CASTPTGELDYTF.

This chain joins TRBV6-5 and TRBJ1-1; 7 bases are shared with TRBD1. The CDR3 length is 16 residues. From germline, CDR1 is MNHEY and CDR2 SVGAGI. V trimming: 2 bases; J trimming: 1 base; junction bases outside the gene matches: 7. In DNA, the CDR3 is TGTGCCAGCAGTTACGGCAGGGGGATTAGGAACACTGAAGCTTTCTTT. Protein: CASSYGRGIRNTEAFF.

The chain joins TRBV5-1 to TRBJ2-1; 7 nucleotides match TRBD2. The CDR3 is 16 amino acids. With V trimmed by 2 bases and J by 4 bases, 9 bases remained unmatched. Germline loops: CDR1 SGHRS, CDR2 YFSETQ. CDR3 loop: CASSFTSVLGYNEQFF. The CDR3 DNA is TGCGCCAGCAGCTTCACTAGCGTACTAGGGTACAATGAGCAGTTCTTC. Using reference TRBV5-1 and TRBJ2-1 for the parts outside the CDR3, the full variable domain is KAGVTQTPRYLIKTRGQQVTLSCSPISGHRSVSWYQQTPGQGLQFLFEYFSETQRNKGNFPGRFSGRQFSNSRSEMNVSTLELGDSALYLCASSFTSVLGYNEQFFGPGTRLTVL.

This chain connects TRBV25-1 to TRBJ2-7, with TRBD1 identical over 9 bases. Looked up from germline, CDR1 is MGHDK and CDR2 is SYGVNS. This CDR3 has 12 residues. After removal of 7 bases from V and 6 bases from J, the junction contained 4 bases not matched to a gene. The CDR3 protein is CASTGQGIEQYF. The CDR3 DNA is TGTGCCAGCACCGGACAGGGGATCGAGCAGTACTTC.

The genes are TRBV11-3 and TRBJ2-2; 7 bases fit TRBD2. Germline trimming cut 1 base from V and 3 bases from J; bases unmatched to any gene: 11. The germline CDR1 and CDR2 sequences are SGHNT and YENEEA. The CDR3 loop spans 18 amino acids. The CDR3 sequence is CASSLGSRGRGDTGELFF. CDR3 DNA: TGTGCCAGCAGCTTAGGATCGCGGGGCCGGGGGGACACCGGGGAGCTGTTTTTT.

The rearrangement joins TRBV12-3 or TRBV12-4 to TRBJ2-1; 7 nucleotides line up with TRBD2. V lost 6 bases to trimming and J lost 7 bases; unmatched junction nucleotides: 3. The length of the CDR3 is 12 residues. CDR3 DNA sequence: TGTGCCAGCAGCTGGGGGGGGAATGAGCAGTTCTTC. This sequence encodes CASSWGGNEQFF.

The chain uses TRBV5-1 and TRBJ2-7; D call uncertain. The CDR3 has 14 amino acids. V gave up 0 bases and J gave up 0 bases, with 7 bases separating them. Germline V gene lookup returns CDR1 SGHRS and CDR2 YFSETQ. This CDR3 is CASSLVPVSYEQYF. The CDR3 DNA is TGCGCCAGCAGCTTGGTTCCAGTCTCCTACGAGCAGTACTTC.

The CDR3 region has the DNA TGTGCCAGCAGCCAAGACAGGACTTCCTACGAGCAGTACTTC. Its translation is CASSQDRTSYEQYF. The chain has TRBV4-2 and TRBJ2-7; a possible D gene is TRBD2 (5 bases). Germline CDR1 reads LGHNA; CDR2 reads YNFKEQ. Deletions cut 0 bases from V and 1 base from J, with 7 bases between. The CDR3 has 14 amino acids.

The chain carries TRBV5-6 and TRBJ1-2; D is unclear. The V gene lost 0 bases and the J gene lost 4 bases, with 19 bases spanning the gap. The CDR3 is 17 amino acids. Germline CDR1 reads SGHDT; CDR2 reads YYEEEE. The CDR3 sequence: CASSLEGGAEGGYGYTF. The CDR3 DNA sequence: TGTGCCAGCAGCTTGGAGGGCGGCGCCGAGGGAGGCTATGGCTACACCTTC.

The V and J genes are TRBV4-2 and TRBJ2-3; D ambiguous. Germline CDR1 LGHNA, CDR2 YNFKEQ. V lost 4 bases to trimming and J lost 1 base, with 9 bases between them. The CDR3 length is 14 residues. The CDR3 loop reads CASSRTVGTDTQYF. CDR3 bases: TGTGCCAGCAGCCGAACGGTGGGCACAGATACGCAGTATTTT.

This clone appeared a few times. The rearrangement uses TRBV5-1 and TRBJ1-1, with D tentatively TRBD1 (6 bases). V was trimmed by 4 bases and J by 4 bases, leaving 14 bases between them. The CDR3 is made up of 14 amino acids. Germline values: CDR1 SGHRS, CDR2 YFSETQ. CDR3 bases: TGCGCCAGCAGCCCGAGGGGGGGTAGCACTGAAGCTTTCTTT. Translation gives CASSPRGGSTEAFF.

In this sample, this clone turned up once. The rearrangement joins TRBV6-5 to TRBJ2-7, with D possibly TRBD2 on 6 matching bases. The length of the CDR3 is 13 residues. Between the trimmed V and J ends, which lost 8 bases and 6 bases, there was a span of 17 bases. Germline V gives CDR1 MNHEY, CDR2 SVGAGI. This CDR3 is CASRVGGAFEQYF. In nucleotides, the CDR3 is TGTGCCAGCCGCGTCGGGGGAGCATTCGAGCAGTACTTC.

The CDR3 spells CAISETGVETQYF. In DNA form, the CDR3 reads TGTGCCATCAGTGAAACAGGGGTCGAGACCCAGTACTTC. The V call is TRBV10-3, the J call TRBJ2-5; 7 bases align to TRBD1. CDR1 and CDR2 (germline): ENHRY, SYGVKD. V gave up 3 bases and J gave up 5 bases; unmatched junction bases: 3. This CDR3 comprises 13 residues.

V is TRBV18 and J is TRBJ1-3; D perhaps matches TRBD1 (5 bases). The CDR3 is 16 amino acids. V was pared by 5 bases and J by 0 bases, with 14 bases between. CDR1 is KGHSH, CDR2 LQKENI, per germline. Here the CDR3 DNA reads TGTGCCAGCTCAGCGGCAGGGTCTAACTCTGGAAACACCATATATTTT. Translated: CASSAAGSNSGNTIYF.

This sequence joins TRBV28 and TRBJ1-5, with D maybe TRBD1 (6 bases). CDR1 is MDHEN and CDR2 is SYDVKM in the germline V gene. The CDR3 has 16 residues. V was clipped by 4 bases and J by 3 bases, with 16 bases between them. The DNA for the CDR3 is TGTGCCAGCAGTTCCCGGCGGGGGGCGCTCAATCAGCCCCAGCATTTT. Translated, it gives CASSSRRGALNQPQHF.

The J gene is TRBJ2-7, the V gene TRBV6-6, with 7 bases identical to TRBD1. J was trimmed by 2 bases and V by 6 bases; bases with no gene match: 10. The CDR3 contains 15 residues. Germline CDR1 reads MNHNY; CDR2 reads SVGAGI (reference sequence). CDR3 sequence reads: CASSFGTEGTYEQYF. CDR3 DNA: TGTGCCAGCAGCTTCGGGACAGAGGGTACCTACGAGCAGTACTTC.

This sequence joins TRBV10-3 and TRBJ1-4; TRBD1 matches 7 bases. There are 14 residues in the CDR3. Per the germline V gene, CDR1 is ENHRY and CDR2 is SYGVKD. V dropped 5 bases and J dropped 8; count of bases not matched to a gene: 8. Here the CDR3 DNA reads TGTGCCATCAGTTCCCGGGACAGCCAAGAAAAACTGTTTTTT. Translation: CAISSRDSQEKLFF.

The V and J genes are TRBV7-7 and TRBJ2-1, with D possibly being TRBD2 (6 bases). The CDR3 contains 14 residues. Per the germline V gene, CDR1 is SSHAT and CDR2 is FNYEAQ (reference sequence). V shed 6 bases and J shed 5 bases, with 14 bases lying between them. The CDR3 region is CASRDRDSNNEQFF. In DNA, the CDR3 is TGTGCCAGCAGGGACCGGGACTCTAACAATGAGCAGTTCTTC.